This is a list of T cell receptor beta chains from one sample in a study of PD-L1 blockade in urothelial cancer. The repertoire was sequenced with immunoSEQ multiplex PCR; TCRdb's copy has only in-frame clones and lacks some. The data show more than 15,000 clones, approximately 89% seen once. The sample here was PBMCs, taken around atezolizumab (anti-PD-L1) treatment. The receptors originated from a man aged 70 or older with urothelial cancer. The conserved cysteine and the conserved F or W are not part of the CDR3 here. Fields, in order: J gene, V gene, D gene, CDR3 length, CDR3 protein. A D gene is named only where the DNA matches it firmly.

J: TRBJ2-5; V: TRBV25-1; D: -; length: 13; CDR3: ASSGGGSNQETQY
J: TRBJ1-1; V: TRBV30; D: -; length: 10; CDR3: AWNPGGWLAF
J: TRBJ2-1; V: TRBV29-1; D: TRBD2; length: 11; CDR3: SVGAGGYNEQF
J: TRBJ2-3; V: TRBV12-5; D: -; length: 11; CDR3: ASGLVGEYTQY
J: TRBJ2-7; V: TRBV27; D: TRBD2; length: 14; CDR3: ASSPAPGGVTYEQY
J: TRBJ2-6; V: TRBV5-3; D: -; length: 13; CDR3: ARSLASAGANVLT
J: TRBJ1-2; V: TRBV7-2; D: TRBD1; length: 14; CDR3: ASSSIWDRPNYGYT
J: TRBJ2-5; V: TRBV19; D: TRBD2; length: 13; CDR3: ASSIVAGHQETQY
J: TRBJ2-2; V: TRBV10-1; D: -; length: 14; CDR3: ASSVQAQSKTGELF
J: TRBJ2-7; V: TRBV10-3; D: TRBD1; length: 14; CDR3: AISDTGYRGKDEQY
J: TRBJ1-2; V: TRBV29-1; D: -; length: 10; CDR3: SVEDWRGGYT
J: TRBJ2-5; V: TRBV11-2; D: TRBD2; length: 13; CDR3: ASSFNRGGQETQY
J: TRBJ2-1; V: TRBV7-9; D: TRBD2; length: 14; CDR3: ASSLAPGTSRNEQF
J: TRBJ2-7; V: TRBV10-3; D: TRBD1; length: 10; CDR3: AIRTGDYEQY
J: TRBJ2-5; V: TRBV30; D: TRBD2; length: 12; CDR3: AWSVVGGLETQY
J: TRBJ2-3; V: TRBV4-1; D: TRBD2; length: 15; CDR3: ASSQTLAGGMIDTQY
J: TRBJ2-2; V: TRBV10-3; D: -; length: 13; CDR3: AISVDRTNTGELF
J: TRBJ1-4; V: TRBV9; D: -; length: 16; CDR3: ASSVGLGGRGSNEKLF
J: TRBJ1-2; V: TRBV28; D: TRBD1; length: 14; CDR3: ASCPTGSHINYGYT
J: TRBJ2-3; V: TRBV9; D: TRBD1; length: 14; CDR3: ASSVGARGNTDTQY
J: TRBJ1-1; V: TRBV2; D: -; length: 14; CDR3: ASSELADTWNTEAF
J: TRBJ1-1; V: TRBV2; D: TRBD1; length: 17; CDR3: ASSEAIRGRMKYNTEAF
J: TRBJ1-2; V: TRBV18; D: TRBD1; length: 12; CDR3: ASSPPGQGGGYT
J: TRBJ2-2; V: TRBV30; D: -; length: 12; CDR3: AWIGHISSGELF
J: TRBJ1-2; V: TRBV19; D: TRBD1; length: 12; CDR3: ASTRWTGGSGYT
J: TRBJ2-3; V: TRBV5-4; D: -; length: 14; CDR3: ASSLGVLLSTDTQY
J: TRBJ1-4; V: TRBV27; D: -; length: 10; CDR3: ASGSGIEKLF
J: TRBJ1-1; V: TRBV18; D: -; length: 12; CDR3: ASSPLGGDTEAF
J: TRBJ2-2; V: TRBV7-9; D: TRBD2; length: 17; CDR3: ASSPPLTSGGANTGELF
J: TRBJ1-2; V: TRBV28; D: -; length: 9; CDR3: ASNSNYGYT
J: TRBJ1-1; V: TRBV11-2; D: TRBD1; length: 11; CDR3: ASSIGTASEAF
J: TRBJ2-2; V: TRBV10-3; D: -; length: 10; CDR3: ASAGNTGELF
J: TRBJ2-7; V: TRBV30; D: TRBD1; length: 14; CDR3: AWGGMRTGGTGEQY
J: TRBJ1-2; V: TRBV10-2; D: TRBD1; length: 12; CDR3: ASSEFGTGKGYT
J: TRBJ1-2; V: TRBV25-1; D: TRBD1; length: 13; CDR3: ASSDSRTGDYGYT
J: TRBJ1-5; V: TRBV27; D: -; length: 11; CDR3: ASKNGVNQPQH
J: TRBJ1-5; V: TRBV19; D: TRBD1; length: 12; CDR3: ASSSAGGHQPQH
J: TRBJ1-1; V: TRBV29-1; D: -; length: 9; CDR3: SVKRDTEAF
J: TRBJ2-4; V: TRBV19; D: -; length: 10; CDR3: ASDDRKNIQY
J: TRBJ1-2; V: TRBV13; D: -; length: 12; CDR3: ASRAWGGTHGYT